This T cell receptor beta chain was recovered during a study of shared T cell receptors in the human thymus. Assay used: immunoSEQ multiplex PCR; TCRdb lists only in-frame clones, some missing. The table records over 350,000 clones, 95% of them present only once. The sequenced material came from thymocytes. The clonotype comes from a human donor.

The CDR3 sequence is CSAGIVEQFF. CDR3 nucleotides: TGCAGTGCCGGTATTGTGGAGCAGTTCTTC. The J gene is TRBJ2-1, the V gene TRBV20-1; D gene ambiguous. This CDR3 is 10 amino acids long. Trimming removed 6 bases at V and 10 bases at J, with 10 bases between. The germline CDR1 and CDR2 sequences are DFQATT and SNEGSKA (reference sequence).